These 22 T cell receptor beta chains came from one sample sequenced in a study of human T cells and chemical hapten exposure. TCRdb processed the RACE reads anew with MiXCR; each CDR3 protein has one entry. The sample yields tens of thousands of distinct CDR3 sequences, 9.8% seen once. Time point described: patch test 1, 2 weeks after DPC sensitization. Sample treatment: therapeutic diphenylcyclopropenone sensitization with weekly scalp DPC. The material sequenced was whole blood, taken in connection with sensitization to the hapten diphenylcyclopropenone (DPC). These receptors all come from a middle-aged woman with alopecia areata. Some clones in this sample may be carry-over from other donors' samples.

This clonotype has only one observation. The chain has TRBV18 and TRBJ1-4; D is undetermined. Trimming left V 0 bases short and J 8 bases short, with 13 bases between. CDR1 is KGHSH and CDR2 is LQKENI in the germline V gene. CDR3 size: 15 residues. The CDR3 DNA reads TGTGCCAGCTCACCACCCAACAGTGGAGGGGAAAAACTGTTTTTT. This translates into CASSPPNSGGEKLFF. The full variable domain, in which reference TRBV18 and TRBJ1-4 provide the parts outside the CDR3, is NAGVMQNPRHLVRRRGQEARLRCSPMKGHSHVYWYRQLPEEGLKFMVYLQKENIIDESGMPKERFSAEFPKEGPSILRIQQVVRGDSAAYFCASSPPNSGGEKLFFGSGTQLSVL.

This clonotype was detected a few times. The CDR3 DNA reads TGTGCCAGCAGCTCGCAGGGGGCGGTGACTAATGAAAAACTGTTTTTT. Its translation is CASSSQGAVTNEKLFF. The rearrangement links TRBV11-3 to TRBJ1-4, with 8 bases aligning to TRBD1. V gave up 4 bases and J gave up 2 bases; unmatched junction bases: 6. Germline CDR1 and CDR2: SGHNT and YENEEA. The CDR3 has 16 amino acids.

In this sample, this clonotype turned up many times. V and J are TRBV6-5 and TRBJ1-3; D remains ambiguous. Trimming removed 8 bases from V and 0 bases from J, with 17 bases in between. The germline V gene encodes CDR1 MNHEY and CDR2 SVGAGI. The CDR3 sequence is 16 residues long. CDR3 nucleotide sequence: TGTGCCAGCGGGCGGTCAGAGTTAATCTCTGGAAACACCATATATTTT. Translating it yields CASGRSELISGNTIYF.

This clonotype showed up many times. The chain recombines TRBV7-9 with TRBJ2-3; D is uncertain. The germline V gene has CDR1 SEHNR and CDR2 FQNEAQ (reference sequence). V was trimmed by 5 bases and J by 3 bases, leaving 12 bases between them. The CDR3 covers 14 residues. Here the CDR3 reads CASSPHGSTDTQYF. The DNA of the CDR3 is TGTGCCAGCAGCCCACACGGCAGTACAGATACGCAGTATTTT.

V and J are TRBV6-2 or TRBV6-3 and TRBJ2-5; TRBD1 matches at 7 bases. The J segment lost 2 bases and the V segment lost 7 bases, leaving 10 bases of the junction unmatched. CDR1 is MNHEY and CDR2 is SVGEGT in the germline V gene. The CDR3 is 15 amino acids. For the CDR3, the DNA is TGTGCCAGCATGGGGGCCGGGACAGCACAAGAGACCCAGTACTTC. As protein: CASMGAGTAQETQYF.

This clonotype was seen a few times. The CDR3 bases are TGTGCCAGCAGTTTAAGTCCGGGGGGCCGACTCTATGGCTACACCTTC. Translation gives CASSLSPGGRLYGYTF. J is TRBJ1-2 and V is TRBV12-3 or TRBV12-4; a weak D match, TRBD1 (6 bases). The CDR3 is 16 residues long. Trimming stripped 2 bases from V and 4 bases from J, with 17 bases between.

This clonotype has a count of ten or more. The DNA for the CDR3 is TGTGCCAGCAGCCAAGGAACTGCCGGAAACACCATATATTTT. Translation: CASSQGTAGNTIYF. J is TRBJ1-3 and V is TRBV4-2; D not certain. The V and J ends lost 1 base and 4 bases respectively, with 8 bases between them. The length of the CDR3 is 14 residues. CDR1 and CDR2 from the germline V gene are LGHNA and YNFKEQ.

This clonotype was seen only a few times. The genes are TRBV19 and TRBJ2-1, with D unresolved. Between the trimmed V and J ends, which lost 11 bases and 7 bases, there was a span of 18 bases. The CDR3 length is 13 residues. CDR1 and CDR2 (germline): LNHDA, SQIVND (reference sequence). The CDR3 spells CASHGRPLNEQFF. The CDR3 region has the DNA TGTGCCTCTCATGGGCGGCCCCTGAATGAGCAGTTCTTC.

This clonotype was seen many times. DNA for the CDR3: TGTGCCAGCACGAGGGGGCTCGACTATGGCTACACCTTC. Protein sequence: CASTRGLDYGYTF. The V call is TRBV6-6, the J call TRBJ1-2; 7 nucleotides align to TRBD1. This CDR3 is 13 amino acids long. Germline-derived CDR1 and CDR2 are MNHNY and SVGAGI (reference sequence). V lost 7 bases to trimming and J lost 3 bases; unmatched junction nucleotides: 5.

This clonotype was observed many times. V gene TRBV11-2 combines with J gene TRBJ2-7; 8 bases match TRBD1. V was pared by 7 bases and J by 4 bases, with 9 bases of the junction left unmatched. CDR1 and CDR2 (germline): SGHAT, FQNNGV. The CDR3 is 14 residues long. CDR3 nucleotides: TGTGCCAGCACCCTGGCAGGACAGGGTTACGAGCAGTACTTC. It translates to CASTLAGQGYEQYF.

This clonotype was counted ten times or more. The chain employs TRBV5-5 and TRBJ2-1; no clear D. V shed 4 bases and J shed 1 base, with 9 bases lying between them. Germline lookup yields CDR1 SGHKS and CDR2 YYEKEE (reference sequence). The CDR3 length is 14 residues. The CDR3 is CASSRPGSYNEQFF. The CDR3 coding sequence is TGTGCCAGCAGCCGTCCGGGTTCCTACAATGAGCAGTTCTTC.

J is TRBJ1-1 and V is TRBV28; no reliable D call. In germline, CDR1 is MDHEN, CDR2 SYDVKM. V lost 2 bases and J 7 bases, leaving 8 bases between the germline ends. CDR3 length: 12 amino acids. The CDR3 DNA sequence: TGTGCCAGCAGTTTAAAGGCTGTTGAAGCTTTCTTT. This encodes CASSLKAVEAFF.

This clonotype has a count of ten or more. The chain recombines TRBV2 with TRBJ1-5, with 8 bases fitting TRBD1. The CDR3 is made up of 14 amino acids. V shed 7 bases, J shed 1 base, and the junction held 3 bases outside the gene matches. The germline gives CDR1 SNHLY, CDR2 FYNNEI. For the CDR3, the DNA is TGTGCCAGCAATACAGGGGGAAGCAATCAGCCCCAGCATTTT. It encodes CASNTGGSNQPQHF.

The table lists this clonotype with many counts. The V call is TRBV3-1, the J call TRBJ2-2, with TRBD1 as a possible D gene (6 bases). Germline V gene data show CDR1 as LGHDT and CDR2 as YNNKEL (reference sequence). Deletions cut 4 bases from V and 6 bases from J, with 12 bases between. The length of the CDR3 is 14 residues. CDR3: CASSRTGKAGELFF. The CDR3 DNA reads TGTGCCAGCAGCCGCACAGGGAAGGCCGGGGAGCTGTTTTTT.

This clonotype was seen more than once but under ten times. Written as DNA, the CDR3 is TGTGCCAGCAGCCAAGTTCGGGGGGGAGGCTACAATGAGCAGTTCTTC. It encodes CASSQVRGGGYNEQFF. The chain combines TRBV3-1 with TRBJ2-1, with 8 bases that match TRBD2. Germline V gives CDR1 LGHDT, CDR2 YNNKEL (reference sequence). V shed 1 base, J shed 3 bases, and the junction held 5 bases outside the gene matches. The CDR3 spans 16 residues.

The chain links TRBV7-2 to TRBJ2-5; perhaps TRBD1 as D (7 bases). The CDR3 has 14 residues. The germline V and J ends were trimmed by 5 bases and 5 bases, with 15 bases remaining between them. Germline V lookup: CDR1 SGHTA, CDR2 FQGNSA. This chain's CDR3 is CASSPQGGGETQYF. The DNA of the CDR3 is TGTGCCAGCAGCCCCCAGGGGGGTGGGGAGACCCAGTACTTC. The full variable domain, in which reference TRBV7-2 and TRBJ2-5 provide the parts outside the CDR3, is GAGVSQSPSNKVTEKGKDVELRCDPISGHTALYWYRQSLGQGLEFLIYFQGNSAPDKSGLPSDRFSAERTGGSVSTLTIQRTQQEDSAVYLCASSPQGGGETQYFGPGTRLLVL.

This clonotype was detected ten times or more. The chain links TRBV7-7 to TRBJ2-3; 10 bases agree with TRBD2. The germline CDR1 and CDR2 sequences are SSHAT and FNYEAQ (reference sequence). The CDR3 spans 15 residues. CDR3 residues: CASAKGLAKADTQYF. The DNA for the CDR3 is TGTGCTAGCGCGAAGGGACTAGCGAAAGCAGATACGCAGTATTTT.

This clonotype was counted between two and nine times. The gene calls are TRBV9 and TRBJ2-1, with unresolved D. Germline V lookup: CDR1 SGDLS, CDR2 YYNGEE. The CDR3 loop spans 12 amino acids. V shed 3 bases and J shed 9 bases, with 10 bases lying between them. The CDR3 nucleotides read TGTGCCAGCAGCGGTTCAGGTCTTGAGCAGTTCTTC. This translates into CASSGSGLEQFF.

This clonotype was counted at least ten times. This rearrangement joins TRBV29-1 to TRBJ1-2; the D is unclear. Germline values: CDR1 SQVTM, CDR2 ANQGSEA. The germline V and J ends were trimmed by 6 bases and 0 bases, with 8 bases remaining between them. The CDR3 consists of 12 residues. CDR3 residues: CSVREANYGYTF. As DNA, the CDR3 is TGCAGCGTCCGGGAAGCTAACTATGGCTACACCTTC.

This clonotype was seen repeatedly, ten times or more. The chain links TRBV12-3 or TRBV12-4 to TRBJ1-2; D remains ambiguous. V was pared by 5 bases and J by 8 bases, with 18 bases between. The CDR3 covers 14 residues. CDR3 coding DNA: TGTGCCAGCAGTACAGCATCTCGTTTGGGCGGCTACACCTTC. This codes for CASSTASRLGGYTF.

In its sample, this clonotype was seen many times. CDR3 sequence: CSAENSGPGAFF. The CDR3 DNA reads TGCAGTGCCGAAAACTCGGGACCAGGCGCTTTCTTT. V is TRBV20-1 and J is TRBJ1-1; possible D gene TRBD1, 5 bases. The germline V gene has CDR1 DFQATT and CDR2 SNEGSKA (reference sequence). CDR3 size: 12 residues. Between the trimmed V and J ends, which lost 6 bases and 11 bases, there was a span of 19 bases.

V gene TRBV20-1 combines with J gene TRBJ1-5, with no clear D. This CDR3 region has 12 residues. Germline V CDR1 and CDR2: DFQATT, SNEGSKA (reference sequence). V was pared by 3 bases and J by 4 bases, with 7 bases between. The CDR3 region is CSASHRNQPQHF. The DNA for the CDR3 is TGCAGTGCTAGTCACCGAAATCAGCCCCAGCATTTT.